The 3 T cell receptor beta chains presented below share a single source sample, sequenced in a study of T-cell reconstitution after alpha-beta-depleted transplantation in children. TCRbeta library preparation incorporated unique molecular identifiers. TCRdb passed the PCR reads through MiXCR, listing each CDR3 protein once. This sample carries approximately 1,000,000 distinct CDR3 sequences, about 29% of them seen once, and the ten largest clones take over 25%. Here the sequenced sample was PBMCs, mostly from graft donor cells, taken 360 days after TCRalphabeta/CD19-depleted stem cell transplant. The receptor set was obtained from a boy under three years old who had a stem cell transplant for SCID, so the T cells may come from the graft donor.

This clonotype was found a few times. The CDR3 DNA sequence: TGCAGTGCTCCAAGGCGGGGGGGGAATGAGCAGTTCTTC. Its translation: CSAPRRGGNEQFF. The gene calls are TRBV20-1 and TRBJ2-1, with TRBD2 matching over 9 bases. CDR1 is DFQATT, CDR2 SNEGSKA, per germline (reference sequence). V was pared by 5 bases and J by 7 bases, with 6 bases of the junction left unmatched. The CDR3 spans 13 residues.

The J gene is TRBJ2-7, the V gene TRBV5-5, with a possible D match to TRBD1 (6 bases). Germline values: CDR1 SGHKS, CDR2 YYEKEE (reference sequence). V shed 1 base and J shed 9 bases, with 23 bases lying between them. The CDR3 has 16 residues. The CDR3 is CASSLLGRRGGLGQYF. The CDR3 DNA reads TGTGCCAGCAGCTTGTTGGGCAGGCGTGGGGGCCTAGGGCAGTACTTC.

This clonotype has more than one count but fewer than ten. This chain links TRBV20-1 with TRBJ2-3; the match to TRBD2 covers 12 bases. Trimming cost V 1 base and J 5 bases; bases outside gene matches: 7. Germline assignment: CDR1 DFQATT and CDR2 SNEGSKA (reference sequence). CDR3 length: 16 amino acids. The CDR3 loop is CSARAASGGAVDTQYF. CDR3 nucleotide sequence: TGCAGTGCTAGAGCGGCTAGCGGGGGGGCTGTAGATACGCAGTATTTT.